The 15 T cell receptor beta chains in this list originate from one sample, sequenced in a study of cytomegalovirus exposure and HLA in healthy donors. Primers: 60 Vbeta forward and 13 Jbeta reverse. Repertoires were generated with immunoSEQ multiplex PCR, while TCRdb's copy carries only in-frame clones and drops some. Of about 150,000 clones in the sample, about 80% were seen once. Sequenced input: PBMCs. These receptors were obtained from a man aged 35-49 years in good health and CMV-seronegative.

The chain employs TRBV6-1 and TRBJ2-7; the match to TRBD2 covers 14 bases. From germline, CDR1 is MNHNS and CDR2 SASEGT. The ends lost 6 bases at V and 2 bases at J; junction bases unmatched: 12. This CDR3 region has 18 residues. The DNA of the CDR3 is TGTGCCAGCAGGGAACCTCCGACTAGCGGGAGGGGACCCTACGAGCAGTACTTC. Residues: CASREPPTSGRGPYEQYF.

V is TRBV6-4 and J is TRBJ2-3, with 7 bases fitting TRBD2. This CDR3 spans 14 amino acids. Germline trimming cut 4 bases from V and 4 bases from J; bases unmatched to any gene: 5. Germline CDR1 reads MRHNA; CDR2 reads SNTAGT. CDR3 sequence: CASSAFGGSDTQYF. The DNA for the CDR3 is TGTGCCAGCAGTGCTTTCGGGGGGTCAGATACGCAGTATTTT.

V gene TRBV5-1 combines with J gene TRBJ2-1, with D maybe TRBD2 (5 bases). The CDR3 consists of 14 residues. Germline assignment: CDR1 SGHRS and CDR2 YFSETQ. The germline V and J ends were trimmed by 4 bases and 7 bases, with 15 bases remaining between them. In DNA, the CDR3 is TGCGCCAGCAGCCCCCCGTCGGGGTCAAATGAGCAGTTCTTC. Translating gives CASSPPSGSNEQFF.

V and J are TRBV7-9 and TRBJ2-5; D might be TRBD2 (7 bases). Trimming took 4 bases from V and 11 from J, leaving 20 bases between them. Germline loops: CDR1 SEHNR, CDR2 FQNEAQ (reference sequence). CDR3 size: 14 residues. The CDR3 region has the DNA TGTGCCAGCAGCTCCGTAGGGGGGGGTGGGGAGCAGTACTTC. It yields the protein CASSSVGGGGEQYF.

Only a few counts were recorded for this clone. V usage is TRBV2 and J usage is TRBJ2-7; tentative D call: TRBD2 (5 bases). V was trimmed by 3 bases and J by 0 bases, leaving 9 bases between them. CDR3 size: 14 residues. CDR1 is SNHLY and CDR2 is FYNNEI in the germline V gene. The CDR3 coding sequence is TGTGCCAGCAGTGATACCGGGGTCTCCTACGAGCAGTACTTC. It yields the protein CASSDTGVSYEQYF. Full variable domain (missing parts from reference TRBV2 and TRBJ2-7): EPEVTQTPSHQVTQMGQEVILRCVPISNHLYFYWYRQILGQKVEFLVSFYNNEISEKSEIFDDQFSVERPDGSNFTLKIRSTKLEDSAMYFCASSDTGVSYEQYFGPGTRLTVT.

V and J are TRBV6-5 and TRBJ2-5, with D tentatively TRBD2 (6 bases). The V gene's germline CDR1 is MNHEY and CDR2 SVGAGI. The V end lost 0 bases, the J end lost 1 base, and 6 bases lay between the germline ends. The CDR3 extends over 14 amino acids. The CDR3 here is CASSYSGGQETQYF. The DNA for the CDR3 is TGTGCCAGCAGTTACTCGGGGGGCCAAGAGACCCAGTACTTC.

With regard to this clone: The junction differs from germline at one of its ends, possibly a read error. V usage is TRBV4-2 and J usage is TRBJ1-6; D gene uncertain. The CDR3 length is 16 residues. CDR1 and CDR2 from the germline V gene are LGHNA and YNFKEQ. The CDR3 DNA is TGTGCCAGCAGTCAAGTGAGAGGCGATGTGGATTCACCCCTCCACTTT. This codes for CASSQVRGDVDSPLHF.

The J gene is TRBJ1-2, the V gene TRBV29-1; 7 bases map to TRBD1. Trimming removed 2 bases from V and 2 bases from J; junction bases left unmatched: 5. Germline values: CDR1 SQVTM, CDR2 ANQGSEA. This CDR3 spans 14 amino acids. The CDR3 sequence: CSVEIYRGNYGYTF. The CDR3 DNA reads TGCAGCGTTGAAATCTACAGGGGAAACTATGGCTACACCTTC. The variable domain in full, completed from reference TRBV29-1 and TRBJ1-2, reads SAVISQKPSRDICQRGTSLTIQCQVDSQVTMMFWYRQQPGQSLTLIATANQGSEATYESGFVIDKFPISRPNLTFSTLTVSNMSPEDSSIYLCSVEIYRGNYGYTFGSGTRLTVV.

The chain employs TRBV6-1 and TRBJ2-3; 10 positions match TRBD1. The V gene's germline CDR1 is MNHNS and CDR2 SASEGT. The junction had 5 bases not matched to a gene; V was cut back by 4 bases and J by 4 bases. The CDR3 has 15 residues. The CDR3 coding sequence is TGTGCCAGCAGTGTTACCGGGACAGGGGCAGATACGCAGTATTTT. Its translation: CASSVTGTGADTQYF.

The chain links TRBV10-3 to TRBJ2-3; TRBD2 agrees at 8 bases. The CDR3 spans 16 residues. The J segment lost 5 bases and the V segment lost 3 bases, leaving 10 bases of the junction unmatched. The germline CDR1 and CDR2 sequences are ENHRY and SYGVKD. In DNA form, the CDR3 reads TGTGCCATCAGTGAAGTTGGGCGGGAGGTGGTAGATACGCAGTATTTT. This sequence encodes CAISEVGREVVDTQYF.

This chain joins TRBV4-1 and TRBJ2-7; TRBD2 matches 9 bases. The trim removed 4 bases at V and 1 base at J, leaving 2 bases unmatched. CDR1 MGHRA and CDR2 YSYEKL come from the germline V gene. The CDR3 runs to 14 residues. The DNA for the CDR3 is TGCGCCAGCAGCCCGCTAGCGGGATCCTACGAGCAGTACTTC. Its protein product is CASSPLAGSYEQYF.

The rearrangement uses TRBV2 and TRBJ2-6, with a weak D call TRBD1 (6 bases). With 7 bases removed from V and 1 base from J, the gap between germline ends came to 8 bases. Per the germline V gene, CDR1 is SNHLY and CDR2 is FYNNEI. The CDR3 contains 14 residues. CDR3 sequence (DNA): TGTGCCAGCAACGACAGGTCTGGGGCCAACGTCCTGACTTTC. It specifies CASNDRSGANVLTF. Looking up the rest from reference TRBV2 and TRBJ2-6 gives the full variable domain: EPEVTQTPSHQVTQMGQEVILRCVPISNHLYFYWYRQILGQKVEFLVSFYNNEISEKSEIFDDQFSVERPDGSNFTLKIRSTKLEDSAMYFCASNDRSGANVLTFGAGSRLTVL.

This chain links TRBV9 with TRBJ2-3, with 15 bases aligning to TRBD2. The CDR3 is made up of 19 amino acids. CDR1 SGDLS and CDR2 YYNGEE come from the germline V gene. V trimming: 5 bases; J trimming: 2 bases; junction bases outside the gene matches: 12. The CDR3 region has the DNA TGTGCCAGCAGTGGGGGACTAGCGGGGGGCCGGTTCTCCACAGATACGCAGTATTTT. It yields the protein CASSGGLAGGRFSTDTQYF.

The rearrangement uses TRBV4-1 and TRBJ2-4; the D gene is possibly TRBD1 (6 bases). The CDR3 spans 13 residues. V was clipped by 8 bases and J by 0 bases, with 8 bases between them. CDR1 and CDR2 (germline): MGHRA, YSYEKL. The CDR3 DNA reads as TGCGCCAGCGAGGGGGTAGCCAAAAACATTCAGTACTTC. Protein sequence: CASEGVAKNIQYF.

The chain employs TRBV6-1 and TRBJ2-3, with 8 bases that match TRBD1. The CDR3 has 15 residues. Germline V gene lookup returns CDR1 MNHNS and CDR2 SASEGT. V lost 4 bases, J lost 4 bases, and 7 bases stayed unmatched. The CDR3 spells CASSGAGGAPDTQYF. CDR3 in DNA: TGTGCCAGCAGTGGGGCAGGGGGCGCGCCAGATACGCAGTATTTT.